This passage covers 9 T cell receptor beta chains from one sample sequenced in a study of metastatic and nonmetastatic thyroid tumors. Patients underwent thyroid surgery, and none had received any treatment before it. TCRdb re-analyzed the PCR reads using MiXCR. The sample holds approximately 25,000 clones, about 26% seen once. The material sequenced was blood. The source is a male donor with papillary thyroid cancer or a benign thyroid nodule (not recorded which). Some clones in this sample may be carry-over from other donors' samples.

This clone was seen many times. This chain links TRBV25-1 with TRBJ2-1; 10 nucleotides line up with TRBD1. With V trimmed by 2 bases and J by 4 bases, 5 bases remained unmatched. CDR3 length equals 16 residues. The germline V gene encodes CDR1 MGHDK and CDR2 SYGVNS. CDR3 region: CASSEPGTGVYNEQFF. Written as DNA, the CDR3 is TGTGCCAGCAGTGAACCCGGGACAGGGGTTTACAATGAGCAGTTCTTC.

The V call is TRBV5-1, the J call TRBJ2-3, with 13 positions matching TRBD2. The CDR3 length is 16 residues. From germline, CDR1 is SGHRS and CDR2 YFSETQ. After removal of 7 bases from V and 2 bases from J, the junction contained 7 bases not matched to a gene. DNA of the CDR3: TGCGCCAGCTTAGCGGGACTAGCGGGGATCACAGATACGCAGTATTTT. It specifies CASLAGLAGITDTQYF.

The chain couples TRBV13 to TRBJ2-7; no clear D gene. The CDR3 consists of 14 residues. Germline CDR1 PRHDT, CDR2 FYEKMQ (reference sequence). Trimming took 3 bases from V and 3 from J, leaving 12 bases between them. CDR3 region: CASSFVLGSYEQYF. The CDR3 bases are TGTGCCAGCAGCTTCGTTCTGGGCAGCTACGAGCAGTACTTC.

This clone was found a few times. The CDR3: CASSSGTQSYEQYF. Written as DNA, the CDR3 is TGTGCCAGCAGTTCCGGGACACAATCCTACGAGCAGTACTTC. The chain recombines TRBV28 with TRBJ2-7; possible D gene TRBD1, 6 bases. Looked up from germline, CDR1 is MDHEN and CDR2 is SYDVKM. V lost 4 bases and J lost 1, with 11 bases in between. CDR3 length: 14 amino acids.

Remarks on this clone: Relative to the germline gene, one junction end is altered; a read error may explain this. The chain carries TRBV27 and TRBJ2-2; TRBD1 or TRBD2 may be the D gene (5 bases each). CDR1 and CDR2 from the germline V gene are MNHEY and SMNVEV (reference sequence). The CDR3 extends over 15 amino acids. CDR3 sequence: CASSLWGWNTGELFF. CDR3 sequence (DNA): TGTGCCAGCAGTTTATGGGGGTGGAACACAGGGGAGCTGTTTTTT.

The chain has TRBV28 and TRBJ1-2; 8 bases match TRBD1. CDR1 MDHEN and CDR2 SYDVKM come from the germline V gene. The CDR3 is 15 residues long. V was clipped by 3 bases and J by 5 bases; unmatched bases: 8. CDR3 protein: CASSFLPTGEYGYTF. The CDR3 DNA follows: TGTGCCAGCAGTTTCCTGCCGACAGGGGAGTATGGCTACACCTTC.

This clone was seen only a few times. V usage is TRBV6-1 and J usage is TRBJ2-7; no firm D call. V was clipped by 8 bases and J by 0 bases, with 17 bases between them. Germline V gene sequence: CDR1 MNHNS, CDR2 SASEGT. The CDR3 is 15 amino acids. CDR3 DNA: TGTGCCAGCTGCTCCGCCGGTGAACGCTCCTACGAGCAGTACTTC. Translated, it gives CASCSAGERSYEQYF.

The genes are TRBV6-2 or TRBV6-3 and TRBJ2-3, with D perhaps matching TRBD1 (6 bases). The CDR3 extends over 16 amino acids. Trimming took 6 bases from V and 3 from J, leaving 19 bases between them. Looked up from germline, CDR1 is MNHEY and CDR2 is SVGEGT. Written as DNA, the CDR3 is TGTGCCAGCAGACCCCACAGGGAAGGGAGTACAGATACGCAGTATTTT. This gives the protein CASRPHREGSTDTQYF.

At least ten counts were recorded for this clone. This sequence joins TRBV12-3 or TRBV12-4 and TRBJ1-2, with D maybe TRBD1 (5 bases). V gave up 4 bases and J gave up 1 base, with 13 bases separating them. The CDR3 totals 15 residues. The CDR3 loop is CASSYQGGSNYGYTF. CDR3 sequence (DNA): TGTGCCAGCAGTTATCAGGGAGGGAGTAACTATGGCTACACCTTC.